The text below deals with one TCR beta chain. Its antigen is currently unknown. The sample belongs to a study of identical twins. The study's findings and limits: Beta out-of-frame sequences displayed a weaker excess of sharing between twins. Memory repertoires lacked the insertion deficit that abundant cord blood beta clonotypes showed.

The CDR3 is 12 amino acids. Deletions cut 5 bases from V and 7 bases from J, with 12 bases between. CDR1 and CDR2 (germline): DFQATT, SNEGSKA (reference sequence). A universal primer site came from template switching; cDNA carried unique molecular identifiers. From the 5' RACE reads, TCRdb called clonotypes with MiXCR, one entry per CDR3 protein. Of approximately 600,000 distinct CDR3 sequences in the sample, roughly 9.5% are singletons; the top ten hold approximately 3.2%. These data were also reused for a study on yellow fever vaccine responses in identical twins.

Material for sequencing was PBMCs. The rearrangement uses TRBV20-1 and TRBJ2-1; D gene uncertain. The clonotype comes from a woman between 18 and 29 years old in good health. CDR3 nucleotides: TGCAGTGCTCTCCGTAGAGCGAATGAGCAGTTCTTC. Translated: CSALRRANEQFF.